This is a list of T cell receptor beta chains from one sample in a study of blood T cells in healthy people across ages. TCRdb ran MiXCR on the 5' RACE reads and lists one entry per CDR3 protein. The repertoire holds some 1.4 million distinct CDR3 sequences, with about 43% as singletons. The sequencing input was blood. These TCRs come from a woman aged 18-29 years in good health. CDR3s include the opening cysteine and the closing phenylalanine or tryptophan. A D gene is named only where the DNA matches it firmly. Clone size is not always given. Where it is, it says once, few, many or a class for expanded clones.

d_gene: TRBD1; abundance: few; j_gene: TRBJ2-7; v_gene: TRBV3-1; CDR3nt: TGTGCCAGCAGCCGGCAACCGACAGGGGTAGGCAATGAGCAGTACTTC; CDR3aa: CASSRQPTGVGNEQYF
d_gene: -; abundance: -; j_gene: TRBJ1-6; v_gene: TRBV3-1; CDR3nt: TGTGCCAGCAGCCAAGAAGGCGTCCGGGGCTCACCCCTCCACTTT; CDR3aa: CASSQEGVRGSPLHF
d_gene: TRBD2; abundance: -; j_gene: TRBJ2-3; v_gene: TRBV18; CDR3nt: TGTGCCAGCTCAACCGGGACTAGCAGAGATACGCAGTATTTT; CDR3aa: CASSTGTSRDTQYF
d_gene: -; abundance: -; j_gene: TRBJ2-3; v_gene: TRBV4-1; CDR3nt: TGCGCCAGCAGCCCTGGGGGGGCCCCGGGGACTCCAAGTGATACGCAGTATTTT; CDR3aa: CASSPGGAPGTPSDTQYF
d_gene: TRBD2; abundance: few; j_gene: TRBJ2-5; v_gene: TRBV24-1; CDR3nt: TGTGCCACCAGTACGGGTGTGACTAGCGGCCAAGAGACCCAGTACTTC; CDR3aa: CATSTGVTSGQETQYF
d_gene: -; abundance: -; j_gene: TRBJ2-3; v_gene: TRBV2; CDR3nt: TGTGCCAGCACGCCGGGTCTCGGGAGCACAGATACGCAGTATTTT; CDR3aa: CASTPGLGSTDTQYF
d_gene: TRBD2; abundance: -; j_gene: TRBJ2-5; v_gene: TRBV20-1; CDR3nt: TGCAGTGCTAGACCCACTAGCGGGAGGGGATTGGGCAATGAGCAGTACTTC; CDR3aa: CSARPTSGRGLGNEQYF
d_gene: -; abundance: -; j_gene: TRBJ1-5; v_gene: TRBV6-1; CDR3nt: TGTGCCAGCAGTGAGAGTCGGGGGATCGGAGGCAATCAGCCCCAGCATTTT; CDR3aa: CASSESRGIGGNQPQHF
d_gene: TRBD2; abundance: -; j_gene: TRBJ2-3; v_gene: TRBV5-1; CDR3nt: TGCGCCAGCAGTTTAAGACTAGCGGGGGATTGGGATACGCAGTATTTT; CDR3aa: CASSLRLAGDWDTQYF
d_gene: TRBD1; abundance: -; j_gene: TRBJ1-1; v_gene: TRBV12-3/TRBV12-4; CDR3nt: TGTGCCAGCAGTGGGATCGGGACAGGGGACACTGAAGCTTTCTTT; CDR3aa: CASSGIGTGDTEAFF
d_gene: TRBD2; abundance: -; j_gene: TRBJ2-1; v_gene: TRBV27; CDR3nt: TGTGCCAGCAGTCGTCTAGGGACTAGCGGGAGCAATGAGCAGTTCTTC; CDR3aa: CASSRLGTSGSNEQFF
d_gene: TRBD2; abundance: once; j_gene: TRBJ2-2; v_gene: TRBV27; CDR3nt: TGTGCCAGCCACGCAGGACTAGCGCCAAACACCGGGGAGCTGTTTTTT; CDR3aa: CASHAGLAPNTGELFF
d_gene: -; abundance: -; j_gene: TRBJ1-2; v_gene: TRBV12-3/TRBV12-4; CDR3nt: TGTGCCAGCAGTTTAGTGGTGACGGGGTACCATGGCTACACCTTC; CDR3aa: CASSLVVTGYHGYTF
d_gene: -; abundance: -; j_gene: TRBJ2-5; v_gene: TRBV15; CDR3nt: TGTGCCACCAGCAGAGAGAACCATCAAGAGACCCAGTACTTC; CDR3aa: CATSRENHQETQYF
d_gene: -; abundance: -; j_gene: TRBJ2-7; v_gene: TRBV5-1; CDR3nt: TGCGCCAGCAGCTTGGGCTCCCCCACCGACGAGCAGTACTTC; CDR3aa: CASSLGSPTDEQYF
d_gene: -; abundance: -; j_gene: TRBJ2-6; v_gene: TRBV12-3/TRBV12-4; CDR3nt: TGTGCCAGCAGTTTTTTGTATACTTGGGGCGACAGCACCTCTGGGGCCAACGTCCTGACTTTC; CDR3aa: CASSFLYTWGDSTSGANVLTF
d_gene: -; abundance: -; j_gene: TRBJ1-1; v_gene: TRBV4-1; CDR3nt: TGCGCCAGCAGCCACCCTTTACTCTCTAGGACTGAAGCTTTCTTT; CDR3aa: CASSHPLLSRTEAFF
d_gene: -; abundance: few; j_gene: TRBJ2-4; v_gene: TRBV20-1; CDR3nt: TGCAGTGCTAGAGGTAGCGGCCCCGGGCCAGAAAACATTCAGTACTTC; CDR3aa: CSARGSGPGPENIQYF
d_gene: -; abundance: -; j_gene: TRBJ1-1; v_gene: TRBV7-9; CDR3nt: TGTGCCAGCAGCTTAGCGTACGGCAGCATGAACACTGAAGCTTTCTTT; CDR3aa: CASSLAYGSMNTEAFF
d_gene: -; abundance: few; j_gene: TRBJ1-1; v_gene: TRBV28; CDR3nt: TGTGCCAGCAGTTTAACGAAAAACACTGAAGCTTTCTTT; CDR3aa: CASSLTKNTEAFF
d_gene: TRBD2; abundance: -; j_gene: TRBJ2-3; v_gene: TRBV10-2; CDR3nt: TGCGCCAGCACCCTAGCGGGGGGCCCCAATACGCAGTATTTT; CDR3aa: CASTLAGGPNTQYF
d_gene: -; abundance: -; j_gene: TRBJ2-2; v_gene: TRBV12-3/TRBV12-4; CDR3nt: TGTGCCAGCAGTTTAGGTGCCGCCGGGGGGGAGCTGTTTTTT; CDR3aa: CASSLGAAGGELFF
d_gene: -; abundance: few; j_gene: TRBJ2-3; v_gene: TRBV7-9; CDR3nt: TGTGCCAGCAGTAAGATGGATCTGGCGCAGTATTTT; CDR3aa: CASSKMDLAQYF
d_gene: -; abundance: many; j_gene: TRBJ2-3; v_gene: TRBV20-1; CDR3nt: TGCAGTGCTAGGAGAGATAGCACAGATACGCAGTATTTT; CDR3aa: CSARRDSTDTQYF
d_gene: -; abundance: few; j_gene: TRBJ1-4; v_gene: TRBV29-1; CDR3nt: TGCATCGGGGGGGCCTTCAATGAAAAACTGTTTTTT; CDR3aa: CIGGAFNEKLFF
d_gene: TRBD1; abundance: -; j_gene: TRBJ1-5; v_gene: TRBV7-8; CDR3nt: TGTGCCAGCACACCACAGGGGGGTAGCAATCAGCCCCAGCATTTT; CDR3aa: CASTPQGGSNQPQHF
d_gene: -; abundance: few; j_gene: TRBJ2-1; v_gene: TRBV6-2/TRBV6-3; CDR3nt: TGTGCCAGCAGTTTTGACAGGACATCCAGCTCCTACAATGAGCAGTTCTTC; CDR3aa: CASSFDRTSSSYNEQFF
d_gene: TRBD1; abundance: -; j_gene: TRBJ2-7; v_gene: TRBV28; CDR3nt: TGTGCCAGCAGTTCCCCCGACAGGGGTACCGATAGGCAGTACTTC; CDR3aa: CASSSPDRGTDRQYF
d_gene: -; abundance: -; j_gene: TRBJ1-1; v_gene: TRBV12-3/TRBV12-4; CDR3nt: TGTGCCAGCAGTTTGGACCCGACGAACACTGAAGCTTTCTTT; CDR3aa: CASSLDPTNTEAFF
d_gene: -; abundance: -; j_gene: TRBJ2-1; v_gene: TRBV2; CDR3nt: TGTGCCGACCAGCACTGGGTCGACTCCAATGAGCAGTTCTTC; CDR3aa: CADQHWVDSNEQFF
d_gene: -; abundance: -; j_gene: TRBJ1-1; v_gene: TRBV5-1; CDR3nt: TGCGCCAGCAGCTTTTCTCTGGGAGCTTTCTTT; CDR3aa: CASSFSLGAFF
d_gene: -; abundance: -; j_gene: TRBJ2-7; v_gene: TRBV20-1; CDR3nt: TGCAGGGCTCATGGAGGGCAAGTAGACGAGCAGTACTTC; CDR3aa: CRAHGGQVDEQYF
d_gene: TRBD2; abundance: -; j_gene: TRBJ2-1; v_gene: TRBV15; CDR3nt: TGTGCCACCAGCGGATATAGCGGGGGGGCCCCCAATGAGCAGTTCTTC; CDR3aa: CATSGYSGGAPNEQFF